The clone carrying this T cell receptor (beta chain) was picked up many times. No antigen is known for it. This sample is part of a study of CD8 T cells in ankylosing spondylitis. Overall study results and limits: Reactive arthritis synovial fluid and blood previously showed some of these motif variants. Made up of about eight highly homologous variants, a TCR beta motif appeared characteristic of ankylosing spondylitis blood.

V was trimmed by 0 bases and J by 0 bases, leaving 5 bases between them. CDR3 length: 14 amino acids. The germline V gene has CDR1 SGHRS and CDR2 YFSETQ. From the 5' RACE reads, TCRdb called clonotypes with MiXCR, one entry per CDR3 protein. This table has around 340,000 distinct CDR3 sequences, under 15% appearing once. Input material: blood, either unsorted or a sorted T cell fraction (not recorded which). The origin of this receptor is a male donor with ankylosing spondylitis or in good health (not recorded which). The rearrangement links TRBV5-1 to TRBJ2-3; no reliable D call. This chain's CDR3 is CASSLGPSTDTQYF. The CDR3, as DNA: TGCGCCAGCAGCTTGGGACCGAGCACAGATACGCAGTATTTT.